These 24 T cell receptor beta chains were all obtained from the same sample, sequenced in a study of cytomegalovirus exposure and HLA in healthy donors. It was with 60 Vbeta and 13 Jbeta primers that the PCR ran. Profiled with immunoSEQ multiplex PCR; TCRdb holds only in-frame clones, not every one. This table holds 150,000 to 200,000 clones, about 80% found once. Input material: PBMCs. These receptors came from a woman between 25 and 40 years old in good health and CMV-seronegative.

This chain uses TRBV7-8 with TRBJ2-3; 8 bases match TRBD1. The CDR3 length is 16 residues. Germline V gene sequence: CDR1 SGHVS, CDR2 FQNEAQ. Germline trimming cut 3 bases from V and 0 bases from J; bases unmatched to any gene: 5. The CDR3 is CASSFRTGPSTDTQYF. The DNA for the CDR3 is TGTGCCAGCAGCTTCCGGACAGGGCCCAGCACAGATACGCAGTATTTT.

J is TRBJ1-2 and V is TRBV19, with 10 bases identical to TRBD1. CDR3 length equals 13 residues. J was trimmed by 6 bases and V by 9 bases; bases with no gene match: 7. Germline CDR1 and CDR2: LNHDA and SQIVND (reference sequence). The CDR3 reads CASQTGGSDGYTF. CDR3 coding DNA: TGTGCCAGCCAGACAGGGGGCTCAGATGGCTACACCTTC. Together with reference TRBV19 and TRBJ1-2, the CDR3 gives the full variable domain: DGGITQSPKYLFRKEGQNVTLSCEQNLNHDAMYWYRQDPGQGLRLIYYSQIVNDFQKGDIAEGYSVSREKKESFPLTVTSAQKNPTAFYLCASQTGGSDGYTFGSGTRLTVV.

The chain recombines TRBV9 with TRBJ2-3; 7 nucleotides line up with TRBD2. Germline values: CDR1 SGDLS, CDR2 YYNGEE. CDR3 size: 15 residues. The trim removed 0 bases at V and 4 bases at J, leaving 5 bases unmatched. CDR3 DNA sequence: TGTGCCAGCAGCGTAGACCAGGGAGGGGCAGATACGCAGTATTTT. Residues: CASSVDQGGADTQYF.

V usage is TRBV2 and J usage is TRBJ1-6, with a tentative D call TRBD1 (6 bases). Per the germline V gene, CDR1 is SNHLY and CDR2 is FYNNEI. CDR3 length equals 14 residues. V was clipped by 6 bases and J by 5 bases, with 11 bases between them. The CDR3 region is CASSPQGHNSPLHF. CDR3 DNA: TGTGCCAGCAGCCCTCAGGGGCATAATTCACCCCTCCACTTT.

This chain uses TRBV7-9 with TRBJ1-2; 7 bases are a match to TRBD1. This CDR3 has 14 amino acids. CDR1 SEHNR and CDR2 FQNEAQ come from the germline V gene (reference sequence). V lost 1 base to trimming and J lost 6 bases; unmatched junction nucleotides: 5. CDR3 coding DNA: TGTGCCAGCAGCTTAGGATTGGGGACAGATGGCTACACCTTC. Translating gives CASSLGLGTDGYTF. The variable domain in full, with the rest retrieved from reference TRBV7-9 and TRBJ1-2, is DTGVSQNPRHKITKRGQNVTFRCDPISEHNRLYWYRQTLGQGPEFLTYFQNEAQLEKSRLLSDRFSAERPKGSFSTLEIQRTEQGDSAMYLCASSLGLGTDGYTFGSGTRLTVV.

The J gene is TRBJ2-3, the V gene TRBV6-4, with TRBD2 identical over 8 bases. This CDR3 is 15 amino acids long. Unmatched junction bases numbered 0, after V lost 0 bases and J lost 1 base. From germline, CDR1 is MRHNA and CDR2 SNTAGT. The CDR3 DNA reads TGTGCCAGCAGTGACTCGCGGGGGGGCACAGATACGCAGTATTTT. Translating gives CASSDSRGGTDTQYF.

The CDR3 coding sequence is TGTGCCAGCAGAACAGGGGGGGTCGGCTACACCTTC. It is translated as CASRTGGVGYTF. The chain combines TRBV6-5 with TRBJ1-2; 8 positions agree with TRBD1. Germline values: CDR1 MNHEY, CDR2 SVGAGI. This CDR3 has 12 residues. V shed 6 bases, J shed 8 bases, and the junction held 5 bases outside the gene matches.

The chain uses TRBV7-8 and TRBJ1-5; 11 bases fit TRBD1. This CDR3 region has 15 residues. Germline V CDR1 and CDR2: SGHVS, FQNEAQ. After removal of 5 bases from V and 7 bases from J, the junction contained 7 bases not matched to a gene. CDR3: CASSLSGTGGQPQHF. The CDR3 bases are TGTGCCAGCAGCCTCTCCGGGACAGGGGGACAGCCCCAGCATTTT.

The chain couples TRBV2 to TRBJ2-3, with 7 bases lining up with TRBD2. CDR3 length equals 14 residues. Trimming cost V 5 bases and J 1 base; bases outside gene matches: 3. Germline assignment: CDR1 SNHLY and CDR2 FYNNEI. The CDR3 spells CASSRAGGTDTQYF. In DNA form, the CDR3 reads TGTGCCAGCAGTCGTGCGGGGGGCACAGATACGCAGTATTTT.

The chain employs TRBV13 and TRBJ2-3; TRBD2 agrees at 10 bases. The germline CDR1 and CDR2 sequences are PRHDT and FYEKMQ (reference sequence). The CDR3 loop spans 15 amino acids. Trimming at V came to 5 bases and at J to 6 bases, leaving 8 bases not matched to a gene. CDR3 residues: CASSPTSGAADTQYF. CDR3 nucleotides: TGTGCCAGCAGCCCAACTAGCGGGGCGGCGGATACGCAGTATTTT.

CDR3 sequence (DNA): TGTGCCAGCAGTTTAGGCCCAGGGGCTCCGCTCAGTGGGGCCAACGTCCTGACTTTC. Translated: CASSLGPGAPLSGANVLTF. This chain uses TRBV27 with TRBJ2-6; TRBD1 might be the D (6 bases). Trimming removed 2 bases from V and 3 bases from J, with 20 bases in between. This CDR3 region has 19 residues. Germline CDR1 and CDR2: MNHEY and SMNVEV (reference sequence).

This clone was counted a few times. The J gene is TRBJ2-7, the V gene TRBV18; 10 bases match TRBD2. The trim removed 3 bases at V and 5 bases at J, leaving 4 bases unmatched. This CDR3 spans 14 amino acids. Looked up from germline, CDR1 is KGHSH and CDR2 is LQKENI. The CDR3 region is CASSPGLAAHEQYF. The CDR3, as DNA: TGTGCCAGCTCACCCGGACTAGCGGCCCACGAGCAGTACTTC.

The sample holds one count of this clone. The V and J genes are TRBV7-2 and TRBJ1-1, with 7 bases fitting TRBD1. Germline V gene sequence: CDR1 SGHTA, CDR2 FQGNSA. The CDR3 runs to 15 residues. The J segment lost 1 base and the V segment lost 4 bases, leaving 6 bases of the junction unmatched. CDR3 sequence: CASSYTGAGNTEAFF. CDR3 coding DNA: TGTGCCAGCAGCTACACAGGGGCGGGGAACACTGAAGCTTTCTTT.

The chain has TRBV9 and TRBJ2-3; 13 nucleotides line up with TRBD2. The germline CDR1 and CDR2 sequences are SGDLS and YYNGEE. The V gene end was trimmed by 7 bases and the J gene end by 5 bases; junction bases not matched to a gene: 7. This CDR3 is 15 amino acids long. The CDR3 loop is CASGTGLAGLDTQYF. The CDR3 bases are TGTGCCAGCGGGACGGGACTAGCGGGGTTAGATACGCAGTATTTT.

The V call is TRBV19, the J call TRBJ1-4; D is perhaps TRBD1 (5 bases). Trimming took off 6 bases at V and 0 bases at J, with 11 bases between the two ends. CDR1 is LNHDA, CDR2 SQIVND, per germline (reference sequence). The CDR3 extends over 15 amino acids. The CDR3 nucleotides are TGTGCCAGTAGCGTAGACAGTGCAACTAATGAAAAACTGTTTTTT. Protein sequence: CASSVDSATNEKLFF.

V is TRBV5-6 and J is TRBJ1-5; 7 nucleotides agree with TRBD1. Per germline, CDR1 SGHDT and CDR2 YYEEEE. This CDR3 is 15 amino acids long. J lost 5 bases, V lost 4 bases, and 9 bases had no gene match. This chain's CDR3 is CASSLGTAGDQPQHF. The CDR3 DNA follows: TGTGCCAGCAGCCTCGGGACAGCAGGCGATCAGCCCCAGCATTTT.

The V gene is TRBV7-9, the J gene TRBJ1-2; the D is unclear. V was cut by 1 base and J by 8 bases, with 8 bases left in between. From germline, CDR1 is SEHNR and CDR2 FQNEAQ (reference sequence). There are 12 residues in the CDR3. The CDR3 here is CASSLEVEGYTF. The CDR3 nucleotides are TGTGCCAGCAGCTTAGAGGTGGAGGGCTACACCTTC.

The sample holds a few counts of this clone. The gene calls are TRBV30 and TRBJ2-5; unclear D gene. Trimming cost V 7 bases and J 3 bases, with 6 bases left between them. This CDR3 spans 10 amino acids. The germline V gene encodes CDR1 GTSNPN and CDR2 SVGIG (reference sequence). CDR3 DNA: TGTGCCTCTGAGGAAGAGACCCAGTACTTC. Encoded protein: CASEEETQYF. Filled out from reference TRBV30 and TRBJ2-5, the complete variable domain reads SQTIHQWPATLVQPVGSPLSLECTVEGTSNPNLYWYRQAAGRGLQLLFYSVGIGQISSEVPQNLSASRPQDRQFILSSKKLLLSDSGFYLCASEEETQYFGPGTRLLVL.

V and J are TRBV4-1 and TRBJ2-7, with 7 bases lining up with TRBD2. Germline trimming cut 4 bases from V and 7 bases from J; bases unmatched to any gene: 16. CDR1 and CDR2 from the germline V gene are MGHRA and YSYEKL. This CDR3 region has 16 residues. The CDR3 nucleotides are TGCGCCAGCAGCCCATCCCCTCCTGGGAGGGAAGGGGAGCAGTACTTC. Its translation is CASSPSPPGREGEQYF.

The gene calls are TRBV9 and TRBJ2-7; 9 bases line up with TRBD2. From germline, CDR1 is SGDLS and CDR2 YYNGEE. The CDR3 runs to 15 residues. J was trimmed by 2 bases and V by 1 base; bases with no gene match: 4. The CDR3 spells CASSVFAGGAYEQYF. CDR3 coding DNA: TGTGCCAGCAGCGTATTTGCGGGGGGGGCCTACGAGCAGTACTTC. The entire variable domain, with the rest obtained from reference TRBV9 and TRBJ2-7, is as follows: DSGVTQTPKHLITATGQRVTLRCSPRSGDLSVYWYQQSLDQGLQFLIQYYNGEERAKGNILERFSAQQFPDLHSELNLSSLELGDSALYFCASSVFAGGAYEQYFGPGTRLTVT.

Here the CDR3 reads CASSPGGANVLTF. For the CDR3, the DNA is TGCGCCAGCAGCCCTGGCGGGGCCAACGTCCTGACTTTC. V and J are TRBV5-1 and TRBJ2-6, with D hard to call. Germline CDR1 and CDR2: SGHRS and YFSETQ. V was shortened by 4 bases and J by 4 bases, with 6 bases between the two germline ends. The CDR3 consists of 13 residues.

The genes are TRBV5-5 and TRBJ2-7; TRBD2 might be the D (6 bases). The germline V gene encodes CDR1 SGHKS and CDR2 YYEKEE (reference sequence). The CDR3 covers 16 residues. The V gene lost 3 bases and the J gene lost 2 bases, with 18 bases spanning the gap. CDR3 bases: TGTGCCAGCAGCTGGAGGGGTGCTATGACAACCTACGAGCAGTACTTC. This sequence encodes CASSWRGAMTTYEQYF.

CDR3: CASSEWGTTSYEQYF. In DNA, the CDR3 is TGTGCCAGCAGTGAATGGGGGACTACCTCCTACGAGCAGTACTTC. This chain connects TRBV2 to TRBJ2-7; 7 bases fit TRBD2. From germline, CDR1 is SNHLY and CDR2 FYNNEI. CDR3 length equals 15 residues. The trim removed 2 bases at V and 0 bases at J, leaving 4 bases unmatched.

Judged by abundance, this clone is medium-sized (0.01 to 0.1%). The V call is TRBV30, the J call TRBJ2-6; D is ambiguous. The CDR3 covers 14 residues. V dropped 7 bases and J dropped 2 bases, with 12 bases sitting between them. The germline CDR1 and CDR2 sequences are GTSNPN and SVGIG (reference sequence). The CDR3 here is CAFQRPAGANVLTF. CDR3 DNA sequence: TGTGCCTTCCAGAGGCCCGCTGGGGCCAACGTCCTGACTTTC.